This T cell receptor (beta chain) was obtained from a study of PD-1 blockade in classical Hodgkin lymphoma. Whole-study findings and limits: Whatever underlies the repertoire differences (possibly disease activity or prior therapy) remains undefined. It was reported that newly diagnosed patients had less baseline TCR diversity than healthy donors.

Remarks on this clone: The antigen is unknown.

Time point noted: cycle 4 day 1 (C4D1), after six to seven weeks of nivolumab. Every patient was affected by relapse after autologous stem cell transplantation, while exposure to brentuximab vedotin was not uniform. TCRdb's table, derived via immunoSEQ multiplex PCR, lists solely in-frame clones and lacks some. This sample has 50,000 or so clones; 90% occur once, and the top ten carry around 13%. The sequences come from peripheral blood mononuclear cells (PBMCs), collected before the fourth cycle of nivolumab. The receptor was isolated from a human donor with classical Hodgkin lymphoma.

The CDR3 DNA follows: TGTGCCAGCAGCCCCCCCTCGGGCCCCCTCTATGAGCAGTTCTTC. Encoded protein: CASSPPSGPLYEQFF. V gene TRBV7-9 combines with J gene TRBJ2-1; no clear D. Germline V gives CDR1 SEHNR, CDR2 FQNEAQ (reference sequence). The CDR3 has 15 amino acids. Between the trimmed V and J ends, which lost 5 bases and 8 bases, there was a span of 19 bases.